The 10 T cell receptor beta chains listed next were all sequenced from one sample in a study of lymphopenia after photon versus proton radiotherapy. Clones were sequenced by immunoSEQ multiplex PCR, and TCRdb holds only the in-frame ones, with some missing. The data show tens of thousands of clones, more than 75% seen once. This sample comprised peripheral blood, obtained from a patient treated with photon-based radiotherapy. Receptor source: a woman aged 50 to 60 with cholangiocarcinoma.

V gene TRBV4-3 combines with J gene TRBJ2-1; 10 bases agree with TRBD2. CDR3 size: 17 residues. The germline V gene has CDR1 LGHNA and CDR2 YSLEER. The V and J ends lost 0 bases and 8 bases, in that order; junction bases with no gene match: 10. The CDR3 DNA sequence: TGCGCCAGCAGCCAAGATCTGCCTAGCGGGGGAGACTATGAGCAGTTCTTC. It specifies CASSQDLPSGGDYEQFF.

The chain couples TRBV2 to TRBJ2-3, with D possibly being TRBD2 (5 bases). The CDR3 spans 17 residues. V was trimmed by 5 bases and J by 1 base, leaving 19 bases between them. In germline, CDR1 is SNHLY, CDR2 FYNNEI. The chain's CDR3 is CASSPLLLEIGTDTQYF. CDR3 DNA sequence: TGTGCCAGCAGTCCACTACTACTAGAGATAGGCACAGATACGCAGTATTTT.

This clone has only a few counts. This chain's CDR3 is CASSLSRFEKLFF. The CDR3 nucleotides read TGTGCCAGCAGCTTAAGTAGATTTGAAAAACTGTTTTTT. This chain connects TRBV7-2 to TRBJ1-4; D unresolved. Germline V gene lookup returns CDR1 SGHTA and CDR2 FQGNSA. The CDR3 is 13 residues long. The V gene lost 2 bases and the J gene lost 7 bases, with 8 bases spanning the gap.

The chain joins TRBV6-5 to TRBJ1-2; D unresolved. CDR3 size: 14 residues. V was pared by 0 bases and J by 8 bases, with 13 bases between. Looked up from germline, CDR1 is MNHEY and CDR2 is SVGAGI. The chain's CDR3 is CASSYSSQVDGYTF. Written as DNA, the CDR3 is TGTGCCAGCAGTTACTCTAGCCAGGTTGACGGCTACACCTTC.

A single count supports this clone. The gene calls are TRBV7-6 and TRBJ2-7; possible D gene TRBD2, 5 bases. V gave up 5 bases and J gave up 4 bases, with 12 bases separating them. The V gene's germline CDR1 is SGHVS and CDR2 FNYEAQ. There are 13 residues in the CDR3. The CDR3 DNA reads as TGTGCCAGCAGCGTAAGTAGAGGGTACGAGCAGTACTTC. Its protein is CASSVSRGYEQYF.

In nucleotides, the CDR3 is TGTGCCAGCAGCACAATTTCTCGGCAGGGGAGCAATCAGCCCCAGCATTTT. Translation: CASSTISRQGSNQPQHF. The chain joins TRBV7-8 to TRBJ1-5; possible D gene TRBD1, 6 bases. This CDR3 region has 17 residues. Deletions cut 5 bases from V and 1 base from J, with 18 bases between. CDR1 and CDR2 (germline): SGHVS, FQNEAQ. Full variable domain (missing parts from reference TRBV7-8 and TRBJ1-5): GAGVSQSPRYKVAKRGQDVALRCDPISGHVSLFWYQQALGQGPEFLTYFQNEAQLDKSGLPSDRFFAERPEGSVSTLKIQRTQQEDSAVYLCASSTISRQGSNQPQHFGDGTRLSIL.

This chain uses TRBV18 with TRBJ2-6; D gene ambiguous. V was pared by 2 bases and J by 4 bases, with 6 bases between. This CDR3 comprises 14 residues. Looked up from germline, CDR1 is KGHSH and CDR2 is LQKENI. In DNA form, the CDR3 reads TGTGCCAGCTCACCAGACCCCGGGGCCAACGTCCTGACTTTC. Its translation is CASSPDPGANVLTF.

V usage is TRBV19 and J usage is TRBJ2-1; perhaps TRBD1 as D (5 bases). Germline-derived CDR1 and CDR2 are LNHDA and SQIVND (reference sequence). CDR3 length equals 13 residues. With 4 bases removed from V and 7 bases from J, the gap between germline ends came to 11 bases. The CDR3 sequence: CASSTLDRNEQFF. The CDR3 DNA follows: TGTGCCAGTAGTACCCTCGACAGAAATGAGCAGTTCTTC.

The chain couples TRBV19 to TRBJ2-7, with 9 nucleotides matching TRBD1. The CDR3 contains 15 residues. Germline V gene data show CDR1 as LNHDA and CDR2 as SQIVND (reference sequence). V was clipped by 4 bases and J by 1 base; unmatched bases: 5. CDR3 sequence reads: CASSSTGGLSYEQYF. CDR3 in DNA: TGTGCCAGTAGTAGCACAGGGGGCCTTTCCTACGAGCAGTACTTC.

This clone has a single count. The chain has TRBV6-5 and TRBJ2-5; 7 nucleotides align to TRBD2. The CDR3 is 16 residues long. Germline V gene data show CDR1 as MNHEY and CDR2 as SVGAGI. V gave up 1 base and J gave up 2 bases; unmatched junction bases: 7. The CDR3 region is CASSYWGRGGQETQYF. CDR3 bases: TGTGCCAGCAGTTACTGGGGGAGGGGTGGGCAAGAGACCCAGTACTTC.